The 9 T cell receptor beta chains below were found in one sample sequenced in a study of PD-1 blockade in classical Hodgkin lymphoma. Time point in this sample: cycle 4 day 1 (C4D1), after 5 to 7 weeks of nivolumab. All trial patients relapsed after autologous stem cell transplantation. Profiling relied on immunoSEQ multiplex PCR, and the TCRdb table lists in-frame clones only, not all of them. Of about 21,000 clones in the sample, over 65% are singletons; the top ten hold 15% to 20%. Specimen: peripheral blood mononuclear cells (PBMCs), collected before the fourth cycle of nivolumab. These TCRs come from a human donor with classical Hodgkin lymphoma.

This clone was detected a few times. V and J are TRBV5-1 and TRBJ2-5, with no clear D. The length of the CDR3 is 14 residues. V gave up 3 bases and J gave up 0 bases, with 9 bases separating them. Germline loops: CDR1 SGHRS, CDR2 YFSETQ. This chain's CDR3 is CASSSQPDQETQYF. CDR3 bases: TGCGCCAGCAGCTCTCAGCCCGACCAAGAGACCCAGTACTTC.

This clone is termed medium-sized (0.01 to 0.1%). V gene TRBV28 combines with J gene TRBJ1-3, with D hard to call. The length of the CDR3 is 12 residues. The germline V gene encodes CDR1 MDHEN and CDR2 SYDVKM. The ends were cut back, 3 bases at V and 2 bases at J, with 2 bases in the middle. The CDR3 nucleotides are TGTGCCAGCAGTTTCCCTGGAAACACCATATATTTT. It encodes CASSFPGNTIYF.

The CDR3 loop is CASSEAGLGLPEQYF. In DNA form, the CDR3 reads TGTGCCAGCAGTGAAGCGGGATTGGGGCTCCCTGAGCAGTACTTC. The chain employs TRBV6-1 and TRBJ2-7; TRBD1 is a possible D gene (5 bases). The germline V gene encodes CDR1 MNHNS and CDR2 SASEGT. CDR3 length: 15 residues. V was trimmed by 0 bases and J by 7 bases, leaving 16 bases between them.

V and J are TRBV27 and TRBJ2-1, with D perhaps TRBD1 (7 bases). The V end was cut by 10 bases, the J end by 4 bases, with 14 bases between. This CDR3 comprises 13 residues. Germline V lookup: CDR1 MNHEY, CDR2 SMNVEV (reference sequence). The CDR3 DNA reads TGTGCCACCGGGGGACAGACTTACAATGAGCAGTTCTTC. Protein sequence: CATGGQTYNEQFF.

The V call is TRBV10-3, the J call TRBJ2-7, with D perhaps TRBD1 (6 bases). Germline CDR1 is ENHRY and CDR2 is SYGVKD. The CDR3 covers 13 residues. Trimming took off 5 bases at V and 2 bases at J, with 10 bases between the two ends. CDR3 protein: CAISHDRTYEQYF. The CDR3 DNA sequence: TGTGCCATCAGTCACGACAGGACCTACGAGCAGTACTTC.

CDR3 DNA: TGTGCCAGTAGTATAGATGGTAGCGCTAGCACAGATACGCAGTATTTT. Its translation: CASSIDGSASTDTQYF. This chain links TRBV19 with TRBJ2-3; TRBD2 is a possible D gene (5 bases). The CDR3 sequence is 16 residues long. CDR1 and CDR2 (germline): LNHDA, SQIVND (reference sequence). Trimming cost V 0 bases and J 0 bases, with 10 bases left between them.

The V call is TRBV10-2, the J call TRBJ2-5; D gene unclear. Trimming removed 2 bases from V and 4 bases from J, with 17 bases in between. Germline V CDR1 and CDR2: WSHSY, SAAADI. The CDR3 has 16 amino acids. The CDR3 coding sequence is TGCGCCAGCAGTGAGCTTCGTCGCCAGTTGGGAGAGACCCAGTACTTC. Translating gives CASSELRRQLGETQYF.

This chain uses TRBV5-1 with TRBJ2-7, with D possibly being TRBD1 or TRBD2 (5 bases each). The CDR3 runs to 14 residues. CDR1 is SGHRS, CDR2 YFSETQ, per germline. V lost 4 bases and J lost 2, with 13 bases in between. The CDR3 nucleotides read TGCGCCAGCAGCGTCCGGGACGGGACCTACGAGCAGTACTTC. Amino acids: CASSVRDGTYEQYF.

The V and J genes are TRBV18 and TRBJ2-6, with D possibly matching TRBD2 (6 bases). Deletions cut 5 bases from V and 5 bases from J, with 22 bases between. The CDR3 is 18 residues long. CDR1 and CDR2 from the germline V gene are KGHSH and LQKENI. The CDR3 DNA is TGTGCCAGCTCAGATTTAGCGGACTTACAAAGTCGGGCCAACGTCCTGACTTTC. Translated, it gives CASSDLADLQSRANVLTF.